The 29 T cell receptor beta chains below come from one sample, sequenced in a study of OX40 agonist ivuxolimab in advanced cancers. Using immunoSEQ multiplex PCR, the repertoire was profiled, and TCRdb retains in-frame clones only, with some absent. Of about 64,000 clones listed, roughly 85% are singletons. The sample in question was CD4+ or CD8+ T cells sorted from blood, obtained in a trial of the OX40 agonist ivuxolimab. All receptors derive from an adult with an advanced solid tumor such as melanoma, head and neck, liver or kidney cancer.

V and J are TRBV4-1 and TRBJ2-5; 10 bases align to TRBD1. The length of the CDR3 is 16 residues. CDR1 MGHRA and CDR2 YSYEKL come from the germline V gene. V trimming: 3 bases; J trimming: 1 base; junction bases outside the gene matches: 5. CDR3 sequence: CASSQGQGPFQETQYF. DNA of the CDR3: TGCGCCAGCAGCCAGGGACAGGGGCCATTCCAAGAGACCCAGTACTTC.

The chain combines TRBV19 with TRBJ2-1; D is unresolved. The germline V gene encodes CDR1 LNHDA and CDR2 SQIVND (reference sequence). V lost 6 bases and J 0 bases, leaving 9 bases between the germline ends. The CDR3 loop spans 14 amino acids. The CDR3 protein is CASRTASSYNEQFF. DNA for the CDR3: TGTGCCAGTAGAACGGCCAGCTCCTACAATGAGCAGTTCTTC.

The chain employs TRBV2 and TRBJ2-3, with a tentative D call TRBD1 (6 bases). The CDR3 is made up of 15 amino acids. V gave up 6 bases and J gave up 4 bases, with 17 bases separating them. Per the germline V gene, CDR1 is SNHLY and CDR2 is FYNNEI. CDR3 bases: TGTGCCAGCAGCAAAGACCTAGGGGGACCAGATACGCAGTATTTT. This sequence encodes CASSKDLGGPDTQYF.

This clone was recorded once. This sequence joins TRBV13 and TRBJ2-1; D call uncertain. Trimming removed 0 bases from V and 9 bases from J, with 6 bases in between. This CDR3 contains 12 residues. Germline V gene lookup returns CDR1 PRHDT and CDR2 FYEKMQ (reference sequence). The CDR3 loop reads CASSLGPVEQFF. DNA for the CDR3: TGTGCCAGCAGCTTAGGCCCGGTTGAGCAGTTCTTC.

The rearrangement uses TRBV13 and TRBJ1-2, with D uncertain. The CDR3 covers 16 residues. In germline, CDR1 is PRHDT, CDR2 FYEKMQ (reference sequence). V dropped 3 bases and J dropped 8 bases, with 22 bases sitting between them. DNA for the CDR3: TGTGCCAGCAGCTTGGCCGGGCATAAACCTCCTATGGGCTACACCTTC. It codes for CASSLAGHKPPMGYTF.

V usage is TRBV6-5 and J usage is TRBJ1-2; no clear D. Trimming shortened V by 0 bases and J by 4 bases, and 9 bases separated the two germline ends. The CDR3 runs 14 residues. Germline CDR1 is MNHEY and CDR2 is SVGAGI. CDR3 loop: CASSYSLGIYGYTF. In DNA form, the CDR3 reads TGTGCCAGCAGTTACTCTCTGGGGATCTATGGCTACACCTTC.

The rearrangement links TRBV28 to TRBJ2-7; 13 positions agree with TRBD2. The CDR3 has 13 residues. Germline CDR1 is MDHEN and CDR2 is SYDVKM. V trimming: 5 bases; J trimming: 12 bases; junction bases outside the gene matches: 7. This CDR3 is CASSPGLAGSLYF. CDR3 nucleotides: TGTGCCAGCAGTCCGGGACTAGCGGGAAGTCTGTACTTC.

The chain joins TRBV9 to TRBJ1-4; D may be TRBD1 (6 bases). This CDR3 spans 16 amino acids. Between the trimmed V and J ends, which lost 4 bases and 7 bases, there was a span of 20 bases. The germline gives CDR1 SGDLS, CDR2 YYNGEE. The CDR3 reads CASSSQLGQSFEKLFF. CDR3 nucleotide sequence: TGTGCCAGCAGCTCCCAGCTGGGACAATCGTTTGAAAAACTGTTTTTT. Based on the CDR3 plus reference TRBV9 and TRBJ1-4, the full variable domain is DSGVTQTPKHLITATGQRVTLRCSPRSGDLSVYWYQQSLDQGLQFLIQYYNGEERAKGNILERFSAQQFPDLHSELNLSSLELGDSALYFCASSSQLGQSFEKLFFGSGTQLSVL.

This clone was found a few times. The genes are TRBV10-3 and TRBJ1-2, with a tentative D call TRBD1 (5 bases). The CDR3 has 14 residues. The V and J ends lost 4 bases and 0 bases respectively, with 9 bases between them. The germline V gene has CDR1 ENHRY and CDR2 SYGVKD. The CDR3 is CAISAGAANYGYTF. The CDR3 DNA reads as TGTGCCATCAGTGCTGGGGCAGCTAACTATGGCTACACCTTC.

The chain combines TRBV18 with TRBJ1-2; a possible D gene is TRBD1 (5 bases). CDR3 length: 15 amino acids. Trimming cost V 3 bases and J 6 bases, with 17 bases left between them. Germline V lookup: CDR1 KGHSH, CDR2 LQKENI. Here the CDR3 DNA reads TGTGCCAGCTCACCCCAGACTGGGACTCCTGATGGCTACACCTTC. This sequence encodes CASSPQTGTPDGYTF.

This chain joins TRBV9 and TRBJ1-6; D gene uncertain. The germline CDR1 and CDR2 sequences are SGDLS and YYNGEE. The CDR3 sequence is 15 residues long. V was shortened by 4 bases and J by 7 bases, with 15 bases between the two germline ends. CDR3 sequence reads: CASSPTSGGNSPLHF. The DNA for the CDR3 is TGTGCCAGCAGCCCCACCAGCGGTGGGAATTCACCCCTCCACTTT.

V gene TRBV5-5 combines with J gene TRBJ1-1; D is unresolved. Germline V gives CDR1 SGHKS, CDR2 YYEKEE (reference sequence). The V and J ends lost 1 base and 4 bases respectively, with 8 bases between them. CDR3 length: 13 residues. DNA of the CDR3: TGTGCCAGCAGCTTGTTGGCGAGCACTGAAGCTTTCTTT. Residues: CASSLLASTEAFF.

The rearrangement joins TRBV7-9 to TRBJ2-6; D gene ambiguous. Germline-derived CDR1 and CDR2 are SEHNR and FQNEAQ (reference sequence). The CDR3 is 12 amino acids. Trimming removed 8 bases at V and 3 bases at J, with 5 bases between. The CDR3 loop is CASPRGANVLTF. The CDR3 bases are TGTGCCAGCCCACGTGGGGCCAACGTCCTGACTTTC.

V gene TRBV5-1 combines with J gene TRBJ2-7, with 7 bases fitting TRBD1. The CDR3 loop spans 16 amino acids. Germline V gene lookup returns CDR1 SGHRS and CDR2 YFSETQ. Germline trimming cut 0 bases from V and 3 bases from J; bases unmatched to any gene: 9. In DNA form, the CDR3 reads TGCGCCAGCAGCTTGGCCGAAGGGGGCGCTTTCTACGAGCAGTACTTC. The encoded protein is CASSLAEGGAFYEQYF.

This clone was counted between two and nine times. The DNA for the CDR3 is TGTGCCAGCAGCCAGACAGAAACCGGGGAGCTGTTTTTT. Residues: CASSQTETGELFF. The V and J genes are TRBV5-4 and TRBJ2-2, with D tentatively TRBD1 (5 bases). The CDR3 length is 13 residues. In germline, CDR1 is SGHNT, CDR2 YYREEE (reference sequence). The V and J ends lost 4 bases and 5 bases respectively, with 9 bases between them.

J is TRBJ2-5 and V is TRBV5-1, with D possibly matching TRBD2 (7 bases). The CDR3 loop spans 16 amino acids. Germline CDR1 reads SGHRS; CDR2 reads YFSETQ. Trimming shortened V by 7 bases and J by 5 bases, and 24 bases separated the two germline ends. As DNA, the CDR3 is TGCGCCAGCGGCTCGGGGGGATGGACAGCGACGGAGACCCAGTACTTC. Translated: CASGSGGWTATETQYF.

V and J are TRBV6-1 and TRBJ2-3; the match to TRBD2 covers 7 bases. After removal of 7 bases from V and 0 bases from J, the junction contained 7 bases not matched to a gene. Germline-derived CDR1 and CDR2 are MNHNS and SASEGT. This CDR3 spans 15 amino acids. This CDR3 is CASTFVGGSTDTQYF. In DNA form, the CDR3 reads TGTGCCAGCACGTTCGTGGGAGGGAGCACAGATACGCAGTATTTT.

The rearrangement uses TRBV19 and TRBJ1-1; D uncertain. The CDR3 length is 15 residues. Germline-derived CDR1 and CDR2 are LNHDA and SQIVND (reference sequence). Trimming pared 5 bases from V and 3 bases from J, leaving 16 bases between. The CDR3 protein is CASSQSVGVYTEAFF. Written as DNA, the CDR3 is TGTGCCAGTAGTCAATCCGTTGGAGTATACACTGAAGCTTTCTTT.

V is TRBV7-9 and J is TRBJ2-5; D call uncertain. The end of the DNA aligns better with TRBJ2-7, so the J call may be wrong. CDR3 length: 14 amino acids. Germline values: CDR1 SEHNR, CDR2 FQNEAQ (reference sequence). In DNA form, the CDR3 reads TGTGCCAGCAGCTTAGTTGCGAGCTCCTACGAGCAGTACTTC. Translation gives CASSLVASSYEQYF.

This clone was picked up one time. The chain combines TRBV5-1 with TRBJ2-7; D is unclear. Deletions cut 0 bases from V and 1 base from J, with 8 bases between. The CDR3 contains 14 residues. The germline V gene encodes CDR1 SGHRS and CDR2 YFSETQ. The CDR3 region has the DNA TGCGCCAGCAGCTTGGACAGCCATTCCTACGAGCAGTACTTC. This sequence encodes CASSLDSHSYEQYF.

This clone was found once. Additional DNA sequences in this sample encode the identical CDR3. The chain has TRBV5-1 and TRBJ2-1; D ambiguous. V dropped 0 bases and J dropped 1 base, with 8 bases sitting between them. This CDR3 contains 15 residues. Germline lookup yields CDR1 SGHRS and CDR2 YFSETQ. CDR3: CASSLGQVSYNEQFF. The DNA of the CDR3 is TGCGCCAGCAGCTTGGGTCAGGTTTCCTACAATGAGCAGTTCTTC.

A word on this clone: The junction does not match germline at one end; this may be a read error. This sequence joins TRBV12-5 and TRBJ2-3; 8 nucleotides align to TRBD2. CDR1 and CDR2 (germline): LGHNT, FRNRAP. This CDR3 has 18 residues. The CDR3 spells CASGFKAGATRATATQYF. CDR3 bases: TGTGCTAGTGGTTTTAAAGCGGGGGCAACCAGGGCAACAGCTACGCAGTATTTT.

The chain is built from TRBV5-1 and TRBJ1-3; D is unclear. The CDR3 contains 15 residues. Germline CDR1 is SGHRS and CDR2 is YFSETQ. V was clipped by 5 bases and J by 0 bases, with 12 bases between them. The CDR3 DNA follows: TGCGCCAGCAGACAAACCTACACCTCTGGAAACACCATATATTTT. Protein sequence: CASRQTYTSGNTIYF.

The CDR3 is CASSPGQGNGYTF. DNA for the CDR3: TGTGCCAGCAGTCCGGGACAGGGTAACGGCTACACCTTC. The chain carries TRBV27 and TRBJ1-2; 9 nucleotides agree with TRBD1. The CDR3 consists of 13 residues. The trim removed 5 bases at V and 8 bases at J, leaving 6 bases unmatched. In germline, CDR1 is MNHEY, CDR2 SMNVEV (reference sequence).

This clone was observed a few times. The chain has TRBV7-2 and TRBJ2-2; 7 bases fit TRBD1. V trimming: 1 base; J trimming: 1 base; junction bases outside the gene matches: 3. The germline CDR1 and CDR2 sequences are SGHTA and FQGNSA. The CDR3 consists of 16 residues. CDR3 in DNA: TGTGCCAGCAGCTTAGGACAGGGTCGGAACACCGGGGAGCTGTTTTTT. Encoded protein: CASSLGQGRNTGELFF.

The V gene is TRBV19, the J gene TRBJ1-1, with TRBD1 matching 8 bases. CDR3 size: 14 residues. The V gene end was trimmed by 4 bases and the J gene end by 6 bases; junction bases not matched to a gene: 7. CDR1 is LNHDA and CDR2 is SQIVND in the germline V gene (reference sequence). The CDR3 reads CASSTTGGRAEAFF. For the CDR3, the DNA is TGTGCCAGTAGTACCACAGGGGGGAGGGCTGAAGCTTTCTTT.

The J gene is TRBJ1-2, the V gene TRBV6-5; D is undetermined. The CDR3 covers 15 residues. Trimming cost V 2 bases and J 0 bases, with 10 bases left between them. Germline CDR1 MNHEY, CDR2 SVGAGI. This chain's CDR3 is CASSYLGRANYGYTF. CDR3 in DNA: TGTGCCAGCAGTTACCTGGGTAGAGCTAACTATGGCTACACCTTC.

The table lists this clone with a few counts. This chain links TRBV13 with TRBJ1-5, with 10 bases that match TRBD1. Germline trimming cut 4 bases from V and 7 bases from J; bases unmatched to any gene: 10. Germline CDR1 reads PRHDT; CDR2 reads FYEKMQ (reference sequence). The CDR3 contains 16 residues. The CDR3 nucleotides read TGTGCCAGCAGCTCGCATCAGACAGGGGGCGAGCAGCCCCAGCATTTT. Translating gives CASSSHQTGGEQPQHF.

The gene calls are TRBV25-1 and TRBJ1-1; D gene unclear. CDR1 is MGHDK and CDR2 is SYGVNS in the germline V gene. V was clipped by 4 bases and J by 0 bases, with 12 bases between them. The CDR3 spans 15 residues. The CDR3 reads CASSGPLTVNTEAFF. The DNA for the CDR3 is TGTGCCAGCAGTGGACCTCTTACAGTGAACACTGAAGCTTTCTTT.